This entry features one TCR beta chain sequence. TCR beta was sequenced from blood CD8+ and CD4+ T cells. The multiple sclerosis control group consisted of treatment-naive patients whose relapsing-remitting disease, which was either stable or active, fulfilled revised McDonald criteria. In contrast to the negatively isolated CD8+ and CD4+ T cells, TEMRA cells were FACS-enriched. This entry belongs to a study of CD8 T cells in Susac syndrome. The CDR3 spans 14 residues. Germline V gene data show CDR1 as MNHEY and CDR2 as SMNVEV (reference sequence). The V gene lost 3 bases and the J gene lost 0 bases, with 9 bases spanning the gap. Roughly 0.5 to 1 ug RNA was reverse transcribed with random hexamers. It was immunoSEQ multiplex PCR that amplified TCR beta CDR3 across 54 Vbeta and 13 Jbeta. Via MiXCR, TCRdb re-called the immunoSEQ multiplex PCR reads, giving one row per CDR3 protein. The table shows 400,000 or so distinct CDR3 sequences, with roughly 85% occurring only once.

The V gene is TRBV27, the J gene TRBJ2-7; D call uncertain. The sequencing sample was made of CD8+ T cells from PBMCs. The receptor's source is a human donor with multiple sclerosis. The CDR3 here is CASSFSRNSYEQYF. Here the CDR3 DNA reads TGTGCCAGCAGTTTTTCTCGGAACTCCTACGAGCAGTACTTC.